These 27 T cell receptor beta chains were all obtained from the same sample, sequenced in a study of naive and memory T cell subsets. An equimolar mix of two oligonucleotides served as the beta constant-region primer for TRBC1 and TRBC2. TCRdb ran MiXCR on the UMI-ligation and nested PCR reads and lists one entry per CDR3 protein. The data show 75,000 to 85,000 distinct CDR3 sequences, roughly 14% seen once. The material sequenced was central memory CD4+ T cells from blood. These receptors originate from a human donor in good health.

This clonotype was detected only once. J is TRBJ1-6 and V is TRBV30, with D possibly being TRBD1 (5 bases). V lost 2 bases to trimming and J lost 5 bases, with 7 bases between them. CDR3 length equals 13 residues. Germline V gives CDR1 GTSNPN, CDR2 SVGIG (reference sequence). The CDR3 nucleotides are TGTGCCTGGAGTCGACAGAATAATTCACCCCTCCACTTT. Residues: CAWSRQNNSPLHF.

This clonotype appeared a few times. V gene TRBV7-9 combines with J gene TRBJ2-7, with D tentatively TRBD2 (6 bases). V lost 1 base and J lost 5, with 18 bases in between. Germline CDR1 SEHNR, CDR2 FQNEAQ (reference sequence). There are 16 residues in the CDR3. The CDR3 sequence is CASSLGSGRPAHEQYF. The CDR3 DNA sequence: TGTGCCAGCAGCTTAGGGTCGGGGAGGCCGGCCCACGAGCAGTACTTC.

This clonotype has at least ten counts. The chain is built from TRBV29-1 and TRBJ2-3; D is undetermined. V lost 4 bases to trimming and J lost 4 bases, with 9 bases between them. The CDR3 runs 12 residues. Germline CDR1 is SQVTM and CDR2 is ANQGSEA. Written as DNA, the CDR3 is TGCAGCGTTGCGGCTTCGGCAGATACGCAGTATTTT. It translates to CSVAASADTQYF.

This clonotype was counted only a few times. The V call is TRBV7-2, the J call TRBJ1-1; D not certain. The germline gives CDR1 SGHTA, CDR2 FQGNSA. This CDR3 spans 15 amino acids. The V and J ends lost 2 bases and 2 bases respectively, with 12 bases between them. The CDR3 DNA is TGTGCCAGCAGCTTATTCGGACGGCTTAACACTGAAGCTTTCTTT. Amino acids: CASSLFGRLNTEAFF. The full variable domain, completed using reference TRBV7-2 and TRBJ1-1, is GAGVSQSPSNKVTEKGKDVELRCDPISGHTALYWYRQSLGQGLEFLIYFQGNSAPDKSGLPSDRFSAERTGGSVSTLTIQRTQQEDSAVYLCASSLFGRLNTEAFFGQGTRLTVV.

CDR3 amino acids: CASSQGLAGYNEQFF. The CDR3 nucleotides read TGTGCCAGCAGTCAGGGACTAGCGGGGTACAATGAGCAGTTCTTC. The chain couples TRBV6-4 to TRBJ2-1; 13 bases agree with TRBD2. The CDR3 loop spans 15 amino acids. CDR1 MRHNA and CDR2 SNTAGT come from the germline V gene. V was clipped by 5 bases and J by 4 bases; unmatched bases: 2.

Comment on this clonotype: A single base separates this from a much larger clone, so it may be a read error. The chain recombines TRBV27 with TRBJ2-2; TRBD1 matches at 8 bases. V was pared by 6 bases and J by 5 bases, with 5 bases of the junction left unmatched. Germline CDR1 reads MNHEY; CDR2 reads SMNVEV (reference sequence). CDR3 length: 14 residues. The CDR3 loop is CASRATGGTGELFF. The CDR3 DNA reads as TGTGCCAGCAGGGCAACAGGGGGAACCGGGGAGCTGTTTTTT.

This clonotype has just one count. Just one base apart from a much larger clone, this may be a read error. This chain links TRBV6-2 or TRBV6-3 with TRBJ2-3; 8 bases align to TRBD2. Germline assignment: CDR1 MNHEY and CDR2 SVGEGT. The CDR3 runs to 16 residues. CDR3 nucleotide sequence: TGTGCCAACAGTTACGGGGGGACTAGGTACACAGATACGCAGTATTTT. Translated: CANSYGGTRYTDTQYF.

The rearrangement joins TRBV6-2 or TRBV6-3 to TRBJ2-7; D remains unclear. The ends were cut back, 5 bases at V and 0 bases at J, with 11 bases in the middle. The CDR3 has 14 residues. The germline V gene encodes CDR1 MNHEY and CDR2 SVGEGT. CDR3 DNA sequence: TGTGCCAGCAGTCGGCAACCGGGCTCCTACGAGCAGTACTTC. This gives the protein CASSRQPGSYEQYF.

This clonotype was picked up many times. The V and J genes are TRBV3-1 and TRBJ1-6; D might be TRBD1 (5 bases). Trimming removed 0 bases from V and 11 bases from J, with 11 bases in between. This CDR3 region has 14 residues. CDR1 and CDR2 (germline): LGHDT, YNNKEL (reference sequence). For the CDR3, the DNA is TGTGCCAGCAGCCAAGAGGCGAGGGGAGCACCCCTCCACTTT. This encodes CASSQEARGAPLHF.

This clonotype occurred a few times. The chain joins TRBV20-1 to TRBJ2-5, with unresolved D. CDR3 length equals 13 residues. Germline CDR1 reads DFQATT; CDR2 reads SNEGSKA (reference sequence). Trimming removed 5 bases from V and 4 bases from J, with 14 bases in between. The CDR3 spells CSASRLGRETQYF. CDR3 nucleotides: TGCAGTGCTTCTCGTCTGGGCAGAGAGACCCAGTACTTC.

This clonotype was detected only a few times. The genes are TRBV14 and TRBJ1-4; D gene ambiguous. V shed 4 bases and J shed 4 bases, with 22 bases lying between them. This CDR3 spans 18 amino acids. Per germline, CDR1 SGHDN and CDR2 FVKESK. The CDR3 loop reads CASSRPSRSQLLNEKLFF. CDR3 DNA: TGTGCCAGCAGCCGCCCCTCGCGCAGCCAACTACTTAATGAAAAACTGTTTTTT.

V gene TRBV12-3 or TRBV12-4 combines with J gene TRBJ2-7; D is perhaps TRBD2 (6 bases). This CDR3 spans 15 amino acids. The V and J ends lost 5 bases and 0 bases respectively, with 14 bases between them. The DNA of the CDR3 is TGTGCCAGCAGTCCTCAAGCGGGCTCCTCCTACGAGCAGTACTTC. It encodes CASSPQAGSSYEQYF.

This clonotype was observed many times. The CDR3 region is CASSPQGDRQETQYF. CDR3 coding DNA: TGTGCCAGCAGCCCGCAAGGGGACAGACAAGAGACCCAGTACTTC. The V gene is TRBV6-5, the J gene TRBJ2-5, with 7 bases that match TRBD1. The V gene's germline CDR1 is MNHEY and CDR2 SVGAGI. After removal of 6 bases from V and 2 bases from J, the junction contained 9 bases not matched to a gene. The length of the CDR3 is 15 residues.

The J gene is TRBJ1-4, the V gene TRBV29-1; D unclear. The CDR3 loop spans 11 amino acids. V lost 2 bases and J lost 11, with 9 bases in between. CDR1 is SQVTM and CDR2 is ANQGSEA in the germline V gene. As DNA, the CDR3 is TGCAGCGTTGAATACCAACTCAAACTGTTTTTT. Amino acid sequence: CSVEYQLKLFF.

Ten or more counts support this clonotype. The V gene is TRBV5-5, the J gene TRBJ2-7, with no clear D. V lost 0 bases to trimming and J lost 2 bases, with 12 bases between them. The CDR3 length is 15 residues. Germline V gives CDR1 SGHKS, CDR2 YYEKEE (reference sequence). The CDR3 nucleotides read TGTGCCAGCAGCTTGGGACTGGACGAAGCCTACGAGCAGTACTTC. Protein product: CASSLGLDEAYEQYF.

This clonotype was detected a few times. The gene calls are TRBV7-9 and TRBJ1-1; 11 bases line up with TRBD1. Trimming took 5 bases from V and 5 from J; bases not matched to a gene: 4. Germline V CDR1 and CDR2: SEHNR, FQNEAQ (reference sequence). This CDR3 contains 14 residues. This CDR3 reads CASSRGTGGTEAFF. The CDR3 nucleotides read TGTGCCAGCAGCCGGGGGACAGGGGGTACTGAAGCTTTCTTT.

This clonotype was observed at least ten times. The chain is built from TRBV29-1 and TRBJ2-1; D is undetermined. Trimming shortened V by 4 bases and J by 6 bases, and 13 bases separated the two germline ends. This CDR3 region has 13 residues. The germline gives CDR1 SQVTM, CDR2 ANQGSEA. Written as DNA, the CDR3 is TGCAGCGTTGGGGTGGCTCGAGGCAATGAGCAGTTCTTC. Translated: CSVGVARGNEQFF.

This clonotype came up many times. This chain uses TRBV18 with TRBJ2-7; maybe TRBD1 (6 bases). The germline gives CDR1 KGHSH, CDR2 LQKENI. The CDR3 loop spans 14 amino acids. Trimming left V 5 bases short and J 3 bases short, with 14 bases between. As DNA, the CDR3 is TGTGCCAGCTCATGGGCAGGGGAAAACTACGAGCAGTACTTC. Residues: CASSWAGENYEQYF.

V gene TRBV29-1 combines with J gene TRBJ2-7; maybe TRBD2 (5 bases). V was trimmed by 3 bases and J by 0 bases, leaving 15 bases between them. Per the germline V gene, CDR1 is SQVTM and CDR2 is ANQGSEA. CDR3 size: 15 residues. The CDR3 DNA reads as TGCAGCGTTGATGGTCCCAGCGGAGGCTCCTACGAGCAGTACTTC. Translating it yields CSVDGPSGGSYEQYF.

This clonotype has a handful of counts. The chain uses TRBV6-2 or TRBV6-3 and TRBJ2-7; weak D call: TRBD1 (6 bases). The CDR3 spans 17 residues. Per germline, CDR1 MNHEY and CDR2 SVGEGT. Trimming left V 7 bases short and J 0 bases short, with 22 bases between. The CDR3 loop reads CASNPPLDRLISYEQYF. For the CDR3, the DNA is TGTGCCAGCAACCCACCTTTAGACAGGCTGATCTCCTACGAGCAGTACTTC.

The rearrangement joins TRBV7-2 to TRBJ2-1; D is unclear. In germline, CDR1 is SGHTA, CDR2 FQGNSA. This CDR3 has 14 amino acids. V was trimmed by 1 base and J by 4 bases, leaving 8 bases between them. Here the CDR3 reads CASSLDAVYNEQFF. The CDR3 DNA is TGTGCCAGCAGCTTAGACGCGGTATACAATGAGCAGTTCTTC.

The V gene is TRBV5-5, the J gene TRBJ1-5, with TRBD1 as a possible D gene (5 bases). The germline V gene has CDR1 SGHKS and CDR2 YYEKEE (reference sequence). This CDR3 has 16 amino acids. V shed 0 bases and J shed 9 bases, with 19 bases lying between them. The DNA for the CDR3 is TGTGCCAGCAGCTTGGGGGGAACAGGAGAAGGGCGGCCCCAGCATTTT. Protein sequence: CASSLGGTGEGRPQHF.

The chain is built from TRBV5-1 and TRBJ1-1; no clear D gene. CDR1 and CDR2 from the germline V gene are SGHRS and YFSETQ. Deletions cut 4 bases from V and 0 bases from J, with 10 bases between. The CDR3 has 14 residues. The CDR3: CASSPDLMNTEAFF. The CDR3, as DNA: TGCGCCAGCAGCCCGGATCTCATGAACACTGAAGCTTTCTTT.

Concerning this clonotype: A much larger clone differs by one base, so this may be a read error. The chain joins TRBV24-1 to TRBJ1-5; TRBD1 agrees at 8 bases. Per germline, CDR1 KGHDR and CDR2 SFDVKD. The CDR3 length is 17 residues. CDR3 loop: CAASTLPGQATFWPQHF. Here the CDR3 DNA reads TGTGCCGCCAGTACATTACCGGGACAGGCCACTTTTTGGCCCCAGCATTTT.

This clonotype occurred a few times. The CDR3 loop reads CASSPNAGQHSYEQYF. CDR3 coding DNA: TGTGCCAGCAGCCCCAACGCGGGGCAGCACTCCTACGAGCAGTACTTC. This rearrangement joins TRBV5-4 to TRBJ2-7; tentative D call: TRBD2 (6 bases). The V and J ends lost 4 bases and 0 bases respectively, with 17 bases between them. The germline gives CDR1 SGHNT, CDR2 YYREEE (reference sequence). The length of the CDR3 is 16 residues.

The rearrangement joins TRBV29-1 to TRBJ2-3, with 8 bases aligning to TRBD2. Germline V gene sequence: CDR1 SQVTM, CDR2 ANQGSEA. The CDR3 length is 15 residues. The V and J ends lost 4 bases and 0 bases, in that order; junction bases with no gene match: 6. The CDR3 DNA reads TGCAGCGTTGTCGGGGGGGCCTTAAGCACAGATACGCAGTATTTT. Translated, it gives CSVVGGALSTDTQYF.

The rearrangement links TRBV6-2 or TRBV6-3 to TRBJ2-1; 10 nucleotides match TRBD2. The CDR3 has 16 residues. With V trimmed by 0 bases and J by 10 bases, 9 bases remained unmatched. Germline V gene lookup returns CDR1 MNHEY and CDR2 SVGEGT. Here the CDR3 reads CASSYSRPSGSGEQFF. The CDR3 nucleotides are TGTGCCAGCAGTTACTCTCGGCCTAGCGGGAGCGGCGAGCAGTTCTTC.